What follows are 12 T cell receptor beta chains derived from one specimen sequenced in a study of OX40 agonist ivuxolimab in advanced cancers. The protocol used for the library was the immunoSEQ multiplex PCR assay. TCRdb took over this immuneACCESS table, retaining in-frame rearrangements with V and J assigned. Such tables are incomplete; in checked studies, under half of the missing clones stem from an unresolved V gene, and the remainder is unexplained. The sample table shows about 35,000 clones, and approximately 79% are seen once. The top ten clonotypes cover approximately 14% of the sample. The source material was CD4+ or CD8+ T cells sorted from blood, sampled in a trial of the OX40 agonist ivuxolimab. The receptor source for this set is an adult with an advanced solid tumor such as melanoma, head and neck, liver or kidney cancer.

CDR3 coding DNA: TGCGCCAGCAGCCAAGAAGGTTCCGGGGCAGGGGATTTTGAGACCCAGTACTTC. This translates into CASSQEGSGAGDFETQYF. The chain joins TRBV4-1 to TRBJ2-5, with D possibly TRBD1 on 6 matching bases. The CDR3 covers 18 residues. Germline V gene sequence: CDR1 MGHRA, CDR2 YSYEKL. V lost 0 bases, J lost 5 bases, and 22 bases lay in between.

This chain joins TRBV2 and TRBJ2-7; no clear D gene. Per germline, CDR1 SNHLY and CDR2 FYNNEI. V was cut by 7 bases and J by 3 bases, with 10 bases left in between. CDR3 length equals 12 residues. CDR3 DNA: TGTGCCAGCAATCCGGCGGACTACGAGCAGTACTTC. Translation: CASNPADYEQYF.

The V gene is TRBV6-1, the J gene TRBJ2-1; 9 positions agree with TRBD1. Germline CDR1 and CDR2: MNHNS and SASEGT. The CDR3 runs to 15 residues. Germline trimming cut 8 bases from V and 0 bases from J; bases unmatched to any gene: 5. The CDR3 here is CASGGQGISYNEQFF. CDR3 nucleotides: TGTGCCAGCGGGGGACAGGGAATCTCCTACAATGAGCAGTTCTTC.

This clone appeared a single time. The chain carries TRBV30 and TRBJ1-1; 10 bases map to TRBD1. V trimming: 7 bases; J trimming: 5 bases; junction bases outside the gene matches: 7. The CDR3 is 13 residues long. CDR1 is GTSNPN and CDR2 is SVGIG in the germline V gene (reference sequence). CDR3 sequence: CASLRTGGTEAFF. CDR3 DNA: TGTGCCTCTCTAAGGACAGGGGGAACTGAAGCTTTCTTT.

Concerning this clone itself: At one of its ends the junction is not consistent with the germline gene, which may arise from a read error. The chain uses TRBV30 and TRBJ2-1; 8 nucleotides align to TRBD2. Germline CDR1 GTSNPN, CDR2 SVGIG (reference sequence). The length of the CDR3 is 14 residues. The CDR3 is CAGSPGLGGNEQFF. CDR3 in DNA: TGTGCCGGGAGCCCGGGACTAGGGGGGAATGAGCAGTTCTTC.

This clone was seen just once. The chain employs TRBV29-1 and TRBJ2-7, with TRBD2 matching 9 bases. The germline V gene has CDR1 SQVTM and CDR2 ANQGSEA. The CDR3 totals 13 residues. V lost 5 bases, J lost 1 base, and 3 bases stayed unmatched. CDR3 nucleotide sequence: TGCAGCGTTTCGACTAGCGGTTCCTACGAGCAGTACTTC. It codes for CSVSTSGSYEQYF.

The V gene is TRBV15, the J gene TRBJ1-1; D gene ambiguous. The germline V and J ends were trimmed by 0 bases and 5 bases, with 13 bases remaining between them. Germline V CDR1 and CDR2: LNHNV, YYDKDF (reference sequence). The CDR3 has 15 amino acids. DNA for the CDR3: TGTGCCACCAGCAGAGATCCGAGGGTCGAGACTGAAGCTTTCTTT. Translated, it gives CATSRDPRVETEAFF. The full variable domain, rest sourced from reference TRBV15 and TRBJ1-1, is DAMVIQNPRYQVTQFGKPVTLSCSQTLNHNVMYWYQQKSSQAPKLLFHYYDKDFNNEADTPDNFQSRRPNTSFCFLDIRSPGLGDTAMYLCATSRDPRVETEAFFGQGTRLTVV.

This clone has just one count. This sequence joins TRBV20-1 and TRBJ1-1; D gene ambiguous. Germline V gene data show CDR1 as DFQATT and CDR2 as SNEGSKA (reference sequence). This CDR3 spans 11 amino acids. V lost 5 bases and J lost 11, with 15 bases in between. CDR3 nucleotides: TGCAGTGCTCTTCTGGGCCTCGCGGCTTTCTTT. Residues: CSALLGLAAFF.

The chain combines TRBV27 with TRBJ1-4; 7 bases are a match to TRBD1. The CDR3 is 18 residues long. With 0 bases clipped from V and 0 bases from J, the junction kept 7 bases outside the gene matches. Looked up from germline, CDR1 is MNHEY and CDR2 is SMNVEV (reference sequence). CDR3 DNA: TGTGCCAGCAGTTTATCGGGGACAGCCGAGTCAACTAATGAAAAACTGTTTTTT. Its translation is CASSLSGTAESTNEKLFF.

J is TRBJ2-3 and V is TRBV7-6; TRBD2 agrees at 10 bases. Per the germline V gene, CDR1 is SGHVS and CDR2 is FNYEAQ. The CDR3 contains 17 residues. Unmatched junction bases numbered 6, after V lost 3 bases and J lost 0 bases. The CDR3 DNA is TGTGCCAGCAGCTTGGCAGCTAGCGGGGGTAGCACAGATACGCAGTATTTT. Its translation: CASSLAASGGSTDTQYF.

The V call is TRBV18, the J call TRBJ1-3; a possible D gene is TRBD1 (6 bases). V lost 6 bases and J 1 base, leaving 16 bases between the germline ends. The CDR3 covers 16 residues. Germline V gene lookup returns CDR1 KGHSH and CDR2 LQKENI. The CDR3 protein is CASSTGGAISGNTIYF. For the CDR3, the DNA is TGTGCCAGCTCTACCGGGGGGGCCATATCTGGAAACACCATATATTTT. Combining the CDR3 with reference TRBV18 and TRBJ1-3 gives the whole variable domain NAGVMQNPRHLVRRRGQEARLRCSPMKGHSHVYWYRQLPEEGLKFMVYLQKENIIDESGMPKERFSAEFPKEGPSILRIQQVVRGDSAAYFCASSTGGAISGNTIYFGEGSWLTVV.

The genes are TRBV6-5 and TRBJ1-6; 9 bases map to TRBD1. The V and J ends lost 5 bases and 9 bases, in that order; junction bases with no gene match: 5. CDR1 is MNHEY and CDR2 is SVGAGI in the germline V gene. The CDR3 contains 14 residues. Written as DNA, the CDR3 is TGTGCCAGCAGTAGCCGGGACAGGGCTTCACCCCTCCACTTT. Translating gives CASSSRDRASPLHF.